This T cell receptor (beta chain) came from a study of cytomegalovirus exposure and HLA in healthy donors. General study findings and limits: Common viral pathogens were later found to be apparently linked to several of the most significant clusters.

Concerning this clone itself: Its specificity is unknown.

Researchers ran the PCR with 60 Vbeta and 13 Jbeta primers. The table came from immunoSEQ multiplex PCR; TCRdb's copy has only in-frame clones and leaves some out. The sample shows 130,000 or so clones, and 1.5% to 1.7% sits with its ten largest clones. The ends lost 0 bases at V and 2 bases at J; junction bases unmatched: 3. The CDR3 length is 16 residues. Germline V gene lookup returns CDR1 SGHTA and CDR2 FQGTGA. This receptor was obtained from a woman aged 40 to 55 in good health and CMV-seronegative. The specimen sequenced was PBMCs. The rearrangement joins TRBV7-3 to TRBJ2-2; the match to TRBD1 covers 7 bases. The CDR3 reads CASSLTGTDNTGELFF. CDR3 sequence (DNA): TGTGCCAGCAGCTTAACAGGGACAGATAACACCGGGGAGCTGTTTTTT.